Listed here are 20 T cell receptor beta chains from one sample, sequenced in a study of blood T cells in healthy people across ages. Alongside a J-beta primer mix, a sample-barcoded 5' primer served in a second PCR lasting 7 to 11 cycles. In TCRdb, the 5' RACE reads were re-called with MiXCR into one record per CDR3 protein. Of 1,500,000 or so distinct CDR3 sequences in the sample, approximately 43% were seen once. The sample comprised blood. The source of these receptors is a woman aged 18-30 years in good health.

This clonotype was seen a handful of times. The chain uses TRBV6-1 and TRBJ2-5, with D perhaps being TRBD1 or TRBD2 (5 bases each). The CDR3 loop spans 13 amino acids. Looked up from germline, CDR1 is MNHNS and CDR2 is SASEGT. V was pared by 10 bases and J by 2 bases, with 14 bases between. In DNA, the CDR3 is TGTGCCACCCCCCAGTGGGGGCAAGAGACCCAGTACTTC. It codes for CATPQWGQETQYF.

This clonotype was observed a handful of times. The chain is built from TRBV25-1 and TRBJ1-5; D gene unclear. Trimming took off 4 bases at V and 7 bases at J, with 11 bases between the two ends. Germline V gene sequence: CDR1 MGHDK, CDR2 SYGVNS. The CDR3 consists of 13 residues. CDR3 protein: CASSGRHSQPQHF. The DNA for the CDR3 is TGTGCCAGCAGTGGGAGACATTCCCAGCCCCAGCATTTT.

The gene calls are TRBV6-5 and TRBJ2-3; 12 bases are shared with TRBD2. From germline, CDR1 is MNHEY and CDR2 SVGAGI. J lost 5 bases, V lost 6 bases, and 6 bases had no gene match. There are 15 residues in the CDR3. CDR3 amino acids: CASRPLAGGRDTQYF. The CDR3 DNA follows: TGTGCCAGCAGGCCACTAGCGGGGGGCAGAGATACGCAGTATTTT.

In DNA form, the CDR3 reads TGTGCCAGCAGCCAAGTTCTGGGGGGCCGAACAGATGAGCAGTTCTTC. Residues: CASSQVLGGRTDEQFF. This rearrangement joins TRBV12-3 or TRBV12-4 to TRBJ2-1; D may correspond to TRBD1 or TRBD2 (6 bases each). This CDR3 has 16 residues. Trimming took off 6 bases at V and 8 bases at J, with 23 bases between the two ends.

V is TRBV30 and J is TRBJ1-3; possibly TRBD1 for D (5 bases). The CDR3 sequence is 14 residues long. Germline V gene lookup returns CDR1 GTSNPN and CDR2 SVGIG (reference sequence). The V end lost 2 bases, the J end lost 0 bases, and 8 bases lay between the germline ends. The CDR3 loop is CAWSTGASGNTIYF. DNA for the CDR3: TGTGCCTGGAGTACAGGCGCCTCTGGAAACACCATATATTTT.

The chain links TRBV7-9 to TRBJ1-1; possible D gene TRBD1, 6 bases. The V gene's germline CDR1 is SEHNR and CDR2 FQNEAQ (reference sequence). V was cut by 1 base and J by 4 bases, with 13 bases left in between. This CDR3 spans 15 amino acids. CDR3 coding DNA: TGTGCCAGCAGCTTAGTGGCAGGGGCTGTCACTGAAGCTTTCTTT. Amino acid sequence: CASSLVAGAVTEAFF.

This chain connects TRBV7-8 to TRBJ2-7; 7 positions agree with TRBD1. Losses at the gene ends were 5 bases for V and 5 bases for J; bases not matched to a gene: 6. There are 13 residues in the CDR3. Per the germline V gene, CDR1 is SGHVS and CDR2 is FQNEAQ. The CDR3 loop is CASSRDRDHEQYF. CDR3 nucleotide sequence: TGTGCCAGCAGCCGTGACAGGGACCACGAGCAGTACTTC.

CDR3 residues: CATSRDVGHYGYTF. CDR3 nucleotides: TGTGCCACCAGCAGAGATGTAGGGCACTATGGCTACACCTTC. V is TRBV15 and J is TRBJ1-2; unclear D gene. The CDR3 consists of 14 residues. V lost 0 bases to trimming and J lost 3 bases, with 8 bases between them. The germline V gene has CDR1 LNHNV and CDR2 YYDKDF (reference sequence).

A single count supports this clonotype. DNA of the CDR3: TGTGCCAGCAGCGATCGGACAGGGGGCCTTGACTATGGCTACACCTTC. Translation gives CASSDRTGGLDYGYTF. This chain connects TRBV7-9 to TRBJ1-2; 11 nucleotides agree with TRBD1. V lost 5 bases to trimming and J lost 3 bases; unmatched junction nucleotides: 8. Germline assignment: CDR1 SEHNR and CDR2 FQNEAQ (reference sequence). The CDR3 is 16 residues long.

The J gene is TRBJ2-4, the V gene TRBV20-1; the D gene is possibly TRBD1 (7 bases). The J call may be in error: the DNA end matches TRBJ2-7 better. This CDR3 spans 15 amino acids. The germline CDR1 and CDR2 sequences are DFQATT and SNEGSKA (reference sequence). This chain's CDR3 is CSASRGVPSYCEQYF. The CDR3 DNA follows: TGCAGTGCTTCCAGGGGGGTTCCCAGCTACTGCGAGCAGTACTTC.

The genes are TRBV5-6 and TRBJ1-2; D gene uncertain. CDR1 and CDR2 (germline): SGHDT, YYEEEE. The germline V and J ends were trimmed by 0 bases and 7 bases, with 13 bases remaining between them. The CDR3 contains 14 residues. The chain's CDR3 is CASSLGSLLGGYTF. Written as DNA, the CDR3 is TGTGCCAGCAGCTTGGGAAGCCTCTTGGGTGGCTACACCTTC.

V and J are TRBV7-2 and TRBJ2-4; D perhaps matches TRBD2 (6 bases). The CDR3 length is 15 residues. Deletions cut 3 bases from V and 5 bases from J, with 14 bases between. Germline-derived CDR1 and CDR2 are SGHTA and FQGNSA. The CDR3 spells CTSSFFGGTENIQYF. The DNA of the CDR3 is TGTACCAGCAGCTTCTTTGGCGGGACCGAAAACATTCAGTACTTC.

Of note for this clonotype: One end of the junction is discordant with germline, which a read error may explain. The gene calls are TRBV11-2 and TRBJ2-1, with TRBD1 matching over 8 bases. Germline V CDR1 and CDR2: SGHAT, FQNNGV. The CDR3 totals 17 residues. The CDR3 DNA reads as TGTGCCAGCAGCCAACGTGCAGGGGGCATCTCCTACAATGAGCGGTTCTTC. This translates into CASSQRAGGISYNERFF.

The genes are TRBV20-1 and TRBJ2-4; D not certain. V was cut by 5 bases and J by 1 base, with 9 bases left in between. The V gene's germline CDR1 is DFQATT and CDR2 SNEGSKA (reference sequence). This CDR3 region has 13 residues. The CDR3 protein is CSAGEWAKNIQYF. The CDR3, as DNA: TGCAGTGCTGGGGAATGGGCCAAAAACATTCAGTACTTC.

For the CDR3, the DNA is TGTGCCAGCAGTGCTGAGGCCAGCTCCTACAATGAGCAGTTCTTC. This translates into CASSAEASSYNEQFF. The rearrangement joins TRBV2 to TRBJ2-1; D is unresolved. V lost 4 bases to trimming and J lost 0 bases, with 10 bases between them. Germline V gene lookup returns CDR1 SNHLY and CDR2 FYNNEI. There are 15 residues in the CDR3. The full variable domain, completed using reference TRBV2 and TRBJ2-1, is EPEVTQTPSHQVTQMGQEVILRCVPISNHLYFYWYRQILGQKVEFLVSFYNNEISEKSEIFDDQFSVERPDGSNFTLKIRSTKLEDSAMYFCASSAEASSYNEQFFGPGTRLTVL.

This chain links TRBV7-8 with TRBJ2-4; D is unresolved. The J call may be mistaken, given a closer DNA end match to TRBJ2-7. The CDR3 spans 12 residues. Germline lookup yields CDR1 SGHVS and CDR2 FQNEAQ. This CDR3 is CASSLGNTEQYF. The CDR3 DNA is TGTGCCAGCAGCTTAGGGAACACCGAGCAGTACTTC.

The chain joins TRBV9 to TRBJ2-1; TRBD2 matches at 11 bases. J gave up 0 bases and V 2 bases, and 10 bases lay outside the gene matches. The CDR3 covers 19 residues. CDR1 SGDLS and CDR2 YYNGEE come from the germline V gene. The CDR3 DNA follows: TGTGCCAGCAGCGTTCCGACTAGCGGGGACCACAGCTCCTACAATGAGCAGTTCTTC. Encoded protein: CASSVPTSGDHSSYNEQFF.

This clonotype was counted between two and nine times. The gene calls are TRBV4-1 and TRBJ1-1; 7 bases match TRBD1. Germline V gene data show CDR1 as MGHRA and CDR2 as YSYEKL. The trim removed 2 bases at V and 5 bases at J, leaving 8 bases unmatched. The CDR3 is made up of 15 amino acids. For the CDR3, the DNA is TGCGCCAGCAGCCAACCCGTGACAGGGAGGACTGAAGCTTTCTTT. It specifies CASSQPVTGRTEAFF.

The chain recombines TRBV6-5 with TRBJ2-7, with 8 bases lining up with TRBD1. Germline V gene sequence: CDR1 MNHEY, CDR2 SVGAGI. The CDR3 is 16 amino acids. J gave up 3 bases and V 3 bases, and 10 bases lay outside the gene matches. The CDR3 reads CASSYRPGQDLYEQYF. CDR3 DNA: TGTGCCAGCAGTTATCGTCCGGGACAGGACCTCTACGAGCAGTACTTC.

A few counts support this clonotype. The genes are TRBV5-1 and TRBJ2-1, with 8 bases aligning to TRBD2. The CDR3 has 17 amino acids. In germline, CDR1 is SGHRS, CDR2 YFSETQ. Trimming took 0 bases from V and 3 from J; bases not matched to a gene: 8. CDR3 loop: CASSLANPAGVYNEQFF. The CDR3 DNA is TGCGCCAGCAGCTTGGCCAACCCAGCGGGAGTCTACAATGAGCAGTTCTTC.